Following are 13 T cell receptor beta chains from one sample sequenced in a study of beta chain features in type 1 diabetes. All of the isolated RNA was reverse transcribed, so expressed TCRB transcripts were sequenced. Profiled with immunoSEQ multiplex PCR; TCRdb holds only in-frame clones, not every one. The profile shows fewer than 500,000 clones, approximately 15% of them singletons. The sample consisted of naive CD4+ T cells from blood. These TCRs come from a man younger than 45 in good health.

This CDR3 reads CASSQEVAGRASNEQFF. DNA for the CDR3: TGCGCCAGCAGCCAAGAGGTGGCGGGGAGGGCCTCCAATGAGCAGTTCTTC. The gene calls are TRBV4-3 and TRBJ2-1; TRBD2 agrees at 7 bases. Per germline, CDR1 LGHNA and CDR2 YSLEER. The CDR3 loop spans 17 amino acids. Trimming took 0 bases from V and 6 from J; bases not matched to a gene: 11.

The chain uses TRBV2 and TRBJ2-1; no reliable D call. Per the germline V gene, CDR1 is SNHLY and CDR2 is FYNNEI. The CDR3 runs to 13 residues. V dropped 2 bases and J dropped 4 bases, with 6 bases sitting between them. The CDR3 coding sequence is TGTGCCAGCAGTGAATATAGATACAATGAGCAGTTCTTC. It codes for CASSEYRYNEQFF.

The chain uses TRBV2 and TRBJ1-6, with 7 bases lining up with TRBD1. Germline V gene sequence: CDR1 SNHLY, CDR2 FYNNEI. V was pared by 8 bases and J by 15 bases, with 10 bases of the junction left unmatched. The CDR3 consists of 12 residues. The CDR3 DNA follows: TGTGCCAGCGGGCCTGACAGGGACGTCCTCCACTTT. It is translated as CASGPDRDVLHF.

This clone was found a few times. The chain has TRBV10-3 and TRBJ2-7; unclear D gene. Germline V gene data show CDR1 as ENHRY and CDR2 as SYGVKD. The CDR3 contains 17 residues. V lost 0 bases and J 3 bases, leaving 18 bases between the germline ends. CDR3 protein: CAISESCLKYRVYEQYV. The CDR3 DNA sequence: TGTGCCATCAGTGAGTCTTGTCTAAAGTACAGAGTCTACGAGCAGTACGTC.

This clone was seen a handful of times. The chain is built from TRBV11-2 and TRBJ2-7, with D uncertain. The length of the CDR3 is 11 residues. Germline V gives CDR1 SGHAT, CDR2 FQNNGV. V lost 4 bases to trimming and J lost 6 bases, with 7 bases between them. For the CDR3, the DNA is TGTGCCAGCAGCTATCGGTCCGAGCAGTACTTC. It encodes CASSYRSEQYF.

The chain joins TRBV15 to TRBJ1-6, with D maybe TRBD1 (6 bases). CDR3 size: 15 residues. Trimming took off 8 bases at V and 0 bases at J, with 11 bases between the two ends. Germline loops: CDR1 LNHNV, CDR2 YYDKDF (reference sequence). CDR3 in amino acids: CATASGDSYNSPLHF. The CDR3 nucleotides read TGTGCCACCGCCTCAGGGGACTCCTATAATTCACCCCTCCACTTT.

This chain joins TRBV29-1 and TRBJ1-1; D is unclear. Germline loops: CDR1 SQVTM, CDR2 ANQGSEA. The CDR3 extends over 12 amino acids. Deletions cut 3 bases from V and 1 base from J, with 6 bases between. The CDR3 here is CSVDPRNTEAFF. The DNA of the CDR3 is TGCAGCGTTGACCCCCGGAACACTGAAGCTTTCTTT.

This clone was recorded a few times. The chain has TRBV19 and TRBJ2-1; D possibly corresponds to TRBD2 (5 bases). This CDR3 is built from 14 residues. Trimming stripped 2 bases from V and 7 bases from J, with 12 bases between. Looked up from germline, CDR1 is LNHDA and CDR2 is SQIVND (reference sequence). For the CDR3, the DNA is TGTGCCAGTAGTATAATACTAGTTGGGAATGAGCAGTTCTTC. Its translation: CASSIILVGNEQFF.

This clone was seen a handful of times. The chain employs TRBV14 and TRBJ1-1; weak D call: TRBD1 (6 bases). Germline V lookup: CDR1 SGHDN, CDR2 FVKESK. Trimming took 5 bases from V and 11 from J, leaving 18 bases between them. The CDR3 is 13 residues long. This CDR3 reads CASSSGGQVAAFF. Here the CDR3 DNA reads TGTGCCAGCAGCTCGGGGGGACAAGTGGCTGCTTTCTTT.

This clone was recorded only once. The chain is built from TRBV15 and TRBJ1-2; no clear D gene. In germline, CDR1 is LNHNV, CDR2 YYDKDF (reference sequence). V was clipped by 1 base and J by 2 bases, with 11 bases between them. The CDR3 spans 15 residues. The CDR3 reads CATSRGAALNYGYTF. The CDR3 region has the DNA TGTGCCACCAGCAGAGGTGCAGCCCTGAACTATGGCTACACCTTC.

This clone was recorded a few times. The gene calls are TRBV27 and TRBJ2-1; TRBD1 matches at 7 bases. The CDR3 consists of 15 residues. Germline assignment: CDR1 MNHEY and CDR2 SMNVEV (reference sequence). The V and J ends lost 5 bases and 0 bases, in that order; junction bases with no gene match: 4. CDR3 sequence reads: CASSPRDSSYNEQFF. The CDR3 DNA is TGTGCCAGCAGTCCCCGGGACAGCTCCTACAATGAGCAGTTCTTC.

The J gene is TRBJ2-3, the V gene TRBV7-9; TRBD2 agrees at 12 bases. The CDR3 spans 16 residues. V was clipped by 3 bases and J by 6 bases; unmatched bases: 7. From germline, CDR1 is SEHNR and CDR2 FQNEAQ (reference sequence). The CDR3 here is CASSLPGLAGADTQYF. In DNA form, the CDR3 reads TGTGCCAGCAGCTTGCCGGGACTAGCGGGCGCCGATACGCAGTATTTT.

This clone was found a few times. This chain connects TRBV7-2 to TRBJ2-1, with a tentative D call TRBD1 (7 bases). Germline values: CDR1 SGHTA, CDR2 FQGNSA. Trimming stripped 5 bases from V and 12 bases from J, with 11 bases between. The CDR3 runs to 11 residues. CDR3 sequence: CASSQGGGQFF. The CDR3 DNA reads as TGTGCCAGCAGCCAGGGGGGCGGGCAGTTCTTC.